This TCR beta chain is from a study of early T cells in non-severe SARS-CoV-2 infection. Study-level results: Reliance on VDJdb matching favored anti-spike CD8 responses; private and CD4 specificities were missed.

Individual cDNA molecules received unique molecular identifiers during library preparation. Each CDR3 protein is one row after TCRdb ran MiXCR on the 5' RACE reads. The repertoire holds some 54,000 distinct CDR3 sequences, with about 10% as singletons. CDR1 and CDR2 (germline): ENHRY, SYGVKD. V dropped 4 bases and J dropped 1; count of bases not matched to a gene: 4. The length of the CDR3 is 15 residues. This clonotype has at least ten counts. Its antigen is unidentified. J is TRBJ1-1 and V is TRBV10-3, with TRBD1 matching 9 bases. Sequenced material: whole blood. The TCR comes from an adult who was a healthcare worker with PCR-confirmed SARS-CoV-2 infection or an uninfected control (not recorded which). The CDR3: CAISGIQGANTEAFF. CDR3 bases: TGTGCCATCAGTGGGATACAGGGGGCGAACACTGAAGCTTTCTTT.